This T cell receptor beta chain was sequenced for a study of blood T cells in healthy people across ages (dated by TCRdb to 2015 to 2017). About the full investigation: In model experiments, roughly one uniquely barcoded TCR beta cDNA molecule per two T cells was captured by template switching. Using the same blood draw, the study looked at two additional independent replicas of 1 million unique cDNA reads for two donors, one aged 18 to 30 and the other aged 80 or older. Age-related changes in TCR beta repertoire diversity were measured in the study by deep sequencing normalized with unique cDNA molecular identifiers. Four age groups were formed from the donors: young (average approximately 15 years), middle-aged (just under 40), aged (under 70) and long-lived (more than 75).

This clonotype was observed a few times. This receptor's antigen is unknown. It has no much larger one-base neighbor in the sample; base qualities were not kept. The donors were about 40 Caucasian individuals from Russia, aged roughly 6 to 100 years, who were systemically healthy. About 9.6 milliliters of peripheral blood were collected from each donor into EDTA-treated Vacutainer tubes. Ficoll-Paque density-gradient centrifugation was used to isolate PBMCs, with at least 6.5 million per sample. Trizol reagent was used to extract total RNA from PBMCs, with at least 5 micrograms per sample. For every donor, flow cytometry on a PBMC aliquot measured the percentage of naive CD45RAhigh/CD27high T cells. Trimming takes 6 bases off V and 3 bases off J; junction bases not matched to a gene: 8. Taken from cysteine to phenylalanine, the CDR3 has 15 residues. The CDR3 DNA has 45 bases and is translated from base 1. CDR1 and CDR2 are read off the germline V gene as MDHEN and SYDVKM.

Study-wide conclusions, independent of this receptor: Donor CMV infection status was unknown, potentially confounding age-related changes in expanded clonotypes. Because profiling used bulk unsorted PBMCs, naive and antigen-experienced compartments could not be compared conclusively. The percentage of naive T cells measured by flow cytometry correlated strongly with observed TCR beta diversity. Compared with the aged group, more naive CD4+ T cells, fewer expanded clones and increased TCR diversity were shown by the long-lived group, suggesting age selection. Estimates of total diversity based on one million sequenced T cells were regarded as lower bounds and as underestimates. Observed TCR beta diversity per million T cells fell roughly linearly with age, and a significant reduction was already apparent by age roughly 40.

To prepare the library, 5' RACE was applied. The reads were generated on an Illumina HiSeq 2500. A second PCR of about 7 to 12 cycles was performed with a sample-barcoded 5' primer and a J-beta primer mix. A unique molecular identifier was introduced onto each TCR beta cDNA molecule by a template-switch 5' adaptor carrying 12 random nucleotides. At least 2.5 million CDR3-containing paired-end reads were obtained from each sample. All of the RNA was converted into first-strand cDNA using the Mint cDNA synthesis kit, with a TRBC-specific oligonucleotide serving as the primer. All cDNA was treated with uracil-DNA glycosylase and then went through a first 18-cycle PCR with the universal primers M1SS and BC2_uni_R. Concerning the study's data processing: Each sample was normalized by randomly selecting 1 million high-quality reads, each carrying a distinct molecular identifier. Reads with shared molecular identifiers were discarded instead of being binned into consensus sequences. MiTCR, set to a Q25 quality threshold and the strictest error-elimination algorithm, was used for CDR3 identification, clonotype clustering and error correction. Lower-bound total TCR beta diversity was estimated with a nonparametric unseen species model using Euler transformation. Through fastp at Q25 and MiXCR, TCRdb rebuilt clones from the public reads, retaining in-frame beta chains. Rows with one shared CDR3 protein collapse into an entry with the most common genes and DNA. The V and J calls here are based on TCRdb, not the publication. The sample has 750,000 to 950,000 distinct CDR3 sequences on record, just under 30% of them singletons. The ten largest clones represent around 9.6% of the sample.

These same data were also listed under a study on T cells of mothers and their children. Taken from the second paper: Nine systemically healthy Caucasian individuals, comprising three mothers and their six children, were included as donors. cDNA synthesis consumed the entire amount of extracted RNA, loaded at roughly 1.5 ug RNA in each 15 ul reaction. In the second PCR, sample barcodes and 2-4 random nucleotides were introduced via the M1S primer. Over 9.5 million TCR beta CDR3 reads were obtained for each mother, and 2.7 million or so reads were obtained for each child. In both related and unrelated pairs, thymic selection shapes the output of TCR recombination in a similar way, with inherited differences having only a minor effect. Related mother-child pairs always showed normalized repertoire overlap that was slightly higher than in unrelated mother-child pairs, though the difference was never significant. No persistent microchimeric T cell clones were found, with a detection sensitivity of approximately 94 clones per million clonotypes. Deep NGS was used in the study to compare the TCR beta repertoires of mothers and children and to look for features that separate related mother-child pairs from unrelated individuals. On average, the children were roughly 10 +/- 4 years old, while the mothers were about 40 +/- 4 years old. Libraries were sequenced on Illumina HiSeq 2000 with 100+100 nt paired-end reads after adapter ligation with NEBNext reagents. To prevent cross-contamination, the mother and child libraries were prepared one month apart and sequenced in separate runs. For each donor, somewhere between about 450,000 and 2,000,000 distinct TCR beta clonotypes were identified. Naive TCR beta clonotypes were estimated from low-frequency clonotypes matched to each donor's FACS-determined naive share, without sorting.

What was sequenced was blood. The rearranged segments are TRBV28 and TRBJ1-1; TRBD1 agrees with 9 junctional bases. The sequence came from a woman aged 40 to 50 in good health. The nucleotide sequence reads as follows: TGTGCCAGCAGCCTTGGACAGGGGAGATACACTGAAGCTTTCTTT. The translation is CASSLGQGRYTEAFF.